These 28 T cell receptor beta chains came from one sample sequenced in a study of T cell clones after liver transplantation. Sequenced by immunoSEQ multiplex PCR; TCRdb stores in-frame clones only, minus some. The table shows more than 95,000 clones, with roughly four fifths occurring only once. The sequencing used CD4+ T cells from blood, collected around 44 months after liver transplant. The receptor source for this set is a human patient who received a liver transplant. Some of the T cells might come from the graft donor.

V usage is TRBV28 and J usage is TRBJ2-1, with no clear D. V lost 10 bases and J 3 bases, leaving 16 bases between the germline ends. The CDR3 is made up of 14 amino acids. CDR1 and CDR2 (germline): MDHEN, SYDVKM. CDR3 sequence reads: CATAVHGNYNEQFF. CDR3 DNA sequence: TGTGCCACCGCAGTGCACGGAAACTACAATGAGCAGTTCTTC.

The chain joins TRBV15 to TRBJ1-4; a possible D gene is TRBD1 (6 bases). V was shortened by 0 bases and J by 4 bases, with 15 bases between the two germline ends. The germline V gene encodes CDR1 LNHNV and CDR2 YYDKDF (reference sequence). This CDR3 has 17 amino acids. The CDR3 here is CATSRDGGLGLNEKLFF. The CDR3 DNA sequence: TGTGCCACCAGCAGAGACGGGGGCTTAGGGCTTAATGAAAAACTGTTTTTT. Combining the CDR3 with reference TRBV15 and TRBJ1-4 gives the whole variable domain DAMVIQNPRYQVTQFGKPVTLSCSQTLNHNVMYWYQQKSSQAPKLLFHYYDKDFNNEADTPDNFQSRRPNTSFCFLDIRSPGLGDTAMYLCATSRDGGLGLNEKLFFGSGTQLSVL.

The chain uses TRBV5-4 and TRBJ2-1, with 8 bases identical to TRBD1. CDR3 size: 14 residues. The ends lost 0 bases at V and 7 bases at J; junction bases unmatched: 3. Germline CDR1 is SGHNT and CDR2 is YYREEE (reference sequence). The chain's CDR3 is CASSLEGTGNEQFF. DNA for the CDR3: TGTGCCAGCAGCTTGGAGGGGACAGGTAATGAGCAGTTCTTC.

The chain links TRBV9 to TRBJ2-1, with 8 nucleotides matching TRBD1. After removal of 0 bases from V and 10 bases from J, the junction contained 6 bases not matched to a gene. The CDR3 has 14 amino acids. Germline values: CDR1 SGDLS, CDR2 YYNGEE. DNA for the CDR3: TGTGCCAGCAGCGTAGTCGGGACAGGTCTAGAGCAGTTCTTC. This gives the protein CASSVVGTGLEQFF.

This chain uses TRBV29-1 with TRBJ2-4, with D possibly matching TRBD1 (6 bases). The V gene lost 5 bases and the J gene lost 3 bases, with 20 bases spanning the gap. There are 16 residues in the CDR3. Per the germline V gene, CDR1 is SQVTM and CDR2 is ANQGSEA. The CDR3 protein is CSVLSGELLVKNIQYF. In DNA, the CDR3 is TGCAGCGTTCTGTCAGGGGAATTATTAGTCAAAAACATTCAGTACTTC.

This clone was counted a few times. V gene TRBV28 combines with J gene TRBJ2-7, with no clear D. Between the trimmed V and J ends, which lost 7 bases and 12 bases, there was a span of 10 bases. The germline CDR1 and CDR2 sequences are MDHEN and SYDVKM. The CDR3 contains 9 residues. CDR3 sequence reads: CASTPAPYF. The CDR3 DNA is TGTGCCAGCACCCCCGCTCCGTACTTC.

The rearrangement links TRBV6-1 to TRBJ1-2; TRBD1 matches 12 bases. Germline V CDR1 and CDR2: MNHNS, SASEGT. This CDR3 is 17 amino acids long. With V trimmed by 2 bases and J by 4 bases, 8 bases remained unmatched. CDR3 coding DNA: TGTGCCAGCAGTGAACCCCTGGGGACAGGGGGCACCTATGGCTACACCTTC. Its protein is CASSEPLGTGGTYGYTF.

This clone was seen more than once but under ten times. The chain joins TRBV15 to TRBJ1-1, with D uncertain. V was shortened by 9 bases and J by 0 bases, with 11 bases between the two germline ends. The CDR3 extends over 13 amino acids. The germline CDR1 and CDR2 sequences are LNHNV and YYDKDF (reference sequence). CDR3 nucleotides: TGTGCCACTTCGCGAGTAATGAACACTGAAGCTTTCTTT. Its protein product is CATSRVMNTEAFF.

The chain links TRBV9 to TRBJ2-5, with D unclear. The germline CDR1 and CDR2 sequences are SGDLS and YYNGEE. V lost 0 bases to trimming and J lost 3 bases, with 3 bases between them. The CDR3 totals 12 residues. The CDR3 is CASSVGEETQYF. CDR3 nucleotide sequence: TGTGCCAGCAGCGTAGGGGAAGAGACCCAGTACTTC.

This chain links TRBV12-5 with TRBJ2-2; TRBD1 matches at 8 bases. The length of the CDR3 is 15 residues. Germline V lookup: CDR1 LGHNT, CDR2 FRNRAP. Trimming at V came to 6 bases and at J to 5 bases, leaving 8 bases not matched to a gene. CDR3 in DNA: TGTGCTAGTGGCTCCTCAGGGGGCCTAACCGGGGAGCTGTTTTTT. Translating it yields CASGSSGGLTGELFF.

The chain is built from TRBV18 and TRBJ1-5, with a weak D call TRBD1 (5 bases). The ends were cut back, 2 bases at V and 0 bases at J, with 8 bases in the middle. The CDR3 consists of 15 residues. Germline lookup yields CDR1 KGHSH and CDR2 LQKENI. The CDR3 DNA follows: TGTGCCAGCTCACCAAGGGGAGATAGCAATCAGCCCCAGCATTTT. It codes for CASSPRGDSNQPQHF.

V is TRBV5-8 and J is TRBJ2-1; 7 bases map to TRBD1. There are 15 residues in the CDR3. With V trimmed by 4 bases and J by 3 bases, 7 bases remained unmatched. Germline V gene sequence: CDR1 SGHTS, CDR2 YDEGEE. This CDR3 is CASSETGASYNEQFF. The CDR3 DNA sequence: TGTGCCAGCAGCGAAACAGGGGCTAGCTACAATGAGCAGTTCTTC.

The V call is TRBV27, the J call TRBJ1-4; TRBD1 aligns across 7 bases. Germline V CDR1 and CDR2: MNHEY, SMNVEV (reference sequence). CDR3 length equals 16 residues. The J segment lost 0 bases and the V segment lost 5 bases, leaving 6 bases of the junction unmatched. CDR3: CASSRGTASTNEKLFF. The DNA for the CDR3 is TGTGCCAGCAGTAGAGGGACAGCCTCAACTAATGAAAAACTGTTTTTT.

V usage is TRBV5-1 and J usage is TRBJ2-5; 9 bases map to TRBD1. Germline V gene data show CDR1 as SGHRS and CDR2 as YFSETQ. V lost 2 bases, J lost 5 bases, and 7 bases stayed unmatched. This CDR3 comprises 15 residues. The CDR3 DNA reads as TGCGCCAGCAGCTTCTCCGGGACAGGGAAGGAGACCCAGTACTTC. Residues: CASSFSGTGKETQYF.

This clone was counted only a few times. The J gene is TRBJ2-2, the V gene TRBV27, with D maybe TRBD1 (7 bases). Trimming removed 8 bases from V and 5 bases from J, with 18 bases in between. The CDR3 spans 15 residues. Germline CDR1 MNHEY, CDR2 SMNVEV (reference sequence). The CDR3 DNA reads TGTGCCAGCCGCGAGGGTCCAGGGGGGACCGGGGAGCTGTTTTTT. Its protein is CASREGPGGTGELFF.

The chain has TRBV7-2 and TRBJ2-1, with 9 bases lining up with TRBD2. The ends lost 3 bases at V and 3 bases at J; junction bases unmatched: 6. Germline CDR1 SGHTA, CDR2 FQGNSA. The CDR3 has 16 residues. In nucleotides, the CDR3 is TGTGCCAGCAGCTTTACCGGGACTAGCTTCTACAATGAGCAGTTCTTC. It codes for CASSFTGTSFYNEQFF.

The rearrangement joins TRBV2 to TRBJ2-3; TRBD2 matches 7 bases. The CDR3 has 17 residues. Germline loops: CDR1 SNHLY, CDR2 FYNNEI. Trimming removed 2 bases from V and 0 bases from J; junction bases left unmatched: 8. Here the CDR3 DNA reads TGTGCCAGCAGTGAATGGGGTGGGCGGGGGAGCACAGATACGCAGTATTTT. Protein: CASSEWGGRGSTDTQYF.

V gene TRBV5-1 combines with J gene TRBJ2-5; 9 nucleotides line up with TRBD1. The CDR3 runs to 15 residues. Germline assignment: CDR1 SGHRS and CDR2 YFSETQ. Losses at the gene ends were 0 bases for V and 5 bases for J; bases not matched to a gene: 5. DNA of the CDR3: TGCGCCAGCAGCTTGGCCGGGACAGGGTGGGAGACCCAGTACTTC. Translating gives CASSLAGTGWETQYF.

CDR3 amino acids: CASGGELNTEAFF. In DNA, the CDR3 is TGTGCCAGCGGAGGGGAACTGAACACTGAAGCTTTCTTT. This chain connects TRBV7-2 to TRBJ1-1, with D possibly being TRBD1 (5 bases). The CDR3 loop spans 13 amino acids. CDR1 and CDR2 (germline): SGHTA, FQGNSA. V lost 8 bases and J lost 0, with 10 bases in between.

The chain uses TRBV14 and TRBJ2-2; 9 nucleotides match TRBD2. In germline, CDR1 is SGHDN, CDR2 FVKESK. CDR3 length: 19 residues. Losses at the gene ends were 0 bases for V and 4 bases for J; bases not matched to a gene: 12. This CDR3 is CASSQEGWLAGSPTGELFF. The CDR3 DNA is TGTGCCAGCAGCCAAGAAGGTTGGCTAGCGGGGTCTCCCACCGGGGAGCTGTTTTTT.

This chain links TRBV27 with TRBJ1-1; D not resolved. V lost 4 bases to trimming and J lost 3 bases, with 18 bases between them. The CDR3 loop spans 16 amino acids. CDR1 is MNHEY and CDR2 is SMNVEV in the germline V gene (reference sequence). Written as DNA, the CDR3 is TGTGCCAGCAGTTCCTATGGAGCAGGAAGGGACACTGAAGCTTTCTTT. Its protein is CASSSYGAGRDTEAFF.

The chain couples TRBV10-1 to TRBJ2-2; 8 nucleotides align to TRBD1. The CDR3 consists of 13 residues. V was clipped by 5 bases and J by 7 bases; unmatched bases: 3. The V gene's germline CDR1 is WNHNN and CDR2 SYGVQD (reference sequence). The CDR3 loop reads CASSRTGYGELFF. The CDR3 DNA reads as TGCGCCAGCAGTAGGACAGGGTACGGGGAGCTGTTTTTT.

This chain joins TRBV7-9 and TRBJ2-3, with D perhaps matching TRBD2 (5 bases). Germline V lookup: CDR1 SEHNR, CDR2 FQNEAQ (reference sequence). The CDR3 loop spans 16 amino acids. The V and J ends lost 1 base and 1 base respectively, with 12 bases between them. CDR3 nucleotides: TGTGCCAGCAGCTTAGGTGCGGGTAGCGGCACAGATACGCAGTATTTT. Its protein is CASSLGAGSGTDTQYF. The full variable domain, rest sourced from reference TRBV7-9 and TRBJ2-3, is DTGVSQNPRHKITKRGQNVTFRCDPISEHNRLYWYRQTLGQGPEFLTYFQNEAQLEKSRLLSDRFSAERPKGSFSTLEIQRTEQGDSAMYLCASSLGAGSGTDTQYFGPGTRLTVL.

This sequence joins TRBV4-2 and TRBJ2-2; 10 bases fit TRBD2. J lost 3 bases, V lost 2 bases, and 6 bases had no gene match. Germline V gene data show CDR1 as LGHNA and CDR2 as YNFKEQ. The CDR3 runs to 17 residues. CDR3 loop: CASSQTLAGADTGELFF. The CDR3 nucleotides read TGTGCCAGCAGCCAAACTCTAGCGGGGGCGGACACCGGGGAGCTGTTTTTT.

The rearrangement joins TRBV27 to TRBJ1-2; 10 bases map to TRBD1. The J segment lost 4 bases and the V segment lost 5 bases, leaving 13 bases of the junction unmatched. Germline CDR1 and CDR2: MNHEY and SMNVEV (reference sequence). The CDR3 has 17 residues. The DNA for the CDR3 is TGTGCCAGCAGTCCCCGAACTAGACAGGGGGCCAGCTATGGCTACACCTTC. Encoded protein: CASSPRTRQGASYGYTF.

The sample holds a few counts of this clone. CDR3 sequence reads: CASSKDRVDTGELFF. CDR3 nucleotide sequence: TGTGCCAGCAGTAAGGACAGGGTCGACACCGGGGAGCTGTTTTTT. The V and J genes are TRBV2 and TRBJ2-2, with 8 nucleotides matching TRBD1. Trimming took 5 bases from V and 3 from J; bases not matched to a gene: 5. The CDR3 runs to 15 residues. Germline CDR1 is SNHLY and CDR2 is FYNNEI.

V and J are TRBV27 and TRBJ2-7; TRBD2 might be the D (5 bases). This CDR3 has 14 residues. CDR1 is MNHEY and CDR2 is SMNVEV in the germline V gene (reference sequence). The ends were cut back, 4 bases at V and 0 bases at J, with 10 bases in the middle. The CDR3 nucleotides are TGTGCCAGCAGTTGGGCAGACTACTCCTACGAGCAGTACTTC. It is translated as CASSWADYSYEQYF.

The J gene is TRBJ2-1, the V gene TRBV27, with TRBD2 matching 7 bases. The CDR3 runs to 16 residues. Germline assignment: CDR1 MNHEY and CDR2 SMNVEV (reference sequence). V lost 4 bases and J lost 5; bases outside the gene matches: 11. Here the CDR3 DNA reads TGTGCCAGCAGTTCGGGAGGAGGGAGGACCGACAATGAGCAGTTCTTC. It specifies CASSSGGGRTDNEQFF.